These T cell receptor beta chains were read from a single sample in a study of beta chain features in type 1 diabetes. Assay used: immunoSEQ multiplex PCR; TCRdb lists only in-frame clones, some missing. The sample comprises around 290,000 clones, about 7.8% of which are singletons, and roughly 1% rests with the top ten. The sample taken for sequencing was central memory CD4+ T cells from blood. These receptors were obtained from a woman in her late teens or twenties in good health. The conserved cysteine and the conserved F or W are not part of the CDR3 here. Expanded clones are given a class, and other clones once, few, many or no size at all.

NA,TRBV5-4,ASSLTGQRGHEQF
few,TRBV9,ASSVGRGQSYGYT
NA,TRBV14,ASSQIGTGTYGYT
many,TRBV21-1,ASSKGGRDDTQY
NA,TRBV29-1,SVLAFPMKAGDPPSFEAF
few,TRBV5-6,ASSPAWSSDTQY
NA,TRBV11-2,ASSPRRDTQY
few,TRBV4-3,ASSSQENTGELF
NA,TRBV9,ASSVAGSGYPQH
many,TRBV14,ASSPLSGMNTEAF
few,TRBV5-1,ASSLVVRPEETQY
few,TRBV6-5,ASRSHGLSTGELF
few,TRBV6-6,ASSYRAYEQY
NA,TRBV5-8,ASSSTQTYNEQF
NA,TRBV5-1,ASSLMGQDTQY
few,TRBV29-1,SVVQGGDGYT
many,TRBV10-3,AVGQQGAGWELF
NA,TRBV6-1,ASERDRGRYEQY
NA,TRBV9,ASSVEGPISGNTIY
NA,TRBV7-6,ASSLGSGGETQY
few,TRBV4-3,ASSQDMAASANYGYT
NA,TRBV28,ASSSPPHEQF
NA,TRBV29-1,SGRLGLAAPYEQY
NA,TRBV4-1,ASSQDRIRASYGYT
NA,TRBV7-2,ASSLDRPGPRTEAF
many,TRBV11-1,ASSFPGNYNEQF